This TCR beta chain is from a study of CD8+CD57+ T cells in acquired aplastic anemia. The wider study: Sorted cells (CD4+ and CD8+) yielded DNA amounts that averaged 3.2 ug. CD4+ cell libraries from healthy donors averaged about 11 million reads.

The germline gives CDR1 SGHTA, CDR2 FQGTGA. The CDR3 loop spans 15 amino acids. V was pared by 5 bases and J by 12 bases, with 23 bases between. Overall study results and limits: Significant differences in CD8+ Simpson's diversity were not observed between patients and controls.

It was genomic DNA that served as the template for profiling TCR beta VDJ and CDR3. TCRdb called the reads again in MiXCR, with one record for every CDR3 protein. The profile covers 400,000 to 450,000 distinct CDR3 sequences, with about two thirds appearing a single time and under 5% taken by the ten largest. In regard to this clonotype: The antigen remains unidentified.

This clonotype originated in a human donor in good health, serving as a control. Sequencing was done on a sample of sorted CD4+, CD8+, or CD8+CD57+ T cells (not recorded which) from PBMCs. This sequence joins TRBV7-3 and TRBJ2-1; D may be TRBD1 (6 bases). CDR3 in DNA: TGTGCCAGCAGCCTCTCCCGGACAGCCACAGATACGCAGTTCTTC. It codes for CASSLSRTATDTQFF.